The rows below give T cell receptor beta chains drawn from one sample of a study of blood T cell repertoires in COVID-19. Measured with immunoSEQ multiplex PCR; TCRdb has only the in-frame clones, and not every one. The sample records about 100,000 clones, about 88% being singletons. The sequencing sample was made of peripheral blood. Every receptor here comes from a man aged 25 to 45 in a cohort sampled during active COVID-19. The CDR3 runs from the conserved cysteine through the conserved F or W. The D gene is left open where the match is weak. The listing skips clone size in some rows; elsewhere it reads once, few, many or a size class.

V gene	D gene	clone size	J gene	CDR3 length	CDR3 DNA	CDR3 protein
TRBV19	.	.	TRBJ1-1	16	TGTGCCAGTAGTCCAGGGCGACAAGGGCTGAACACTGAAGCTTTCTTT	CASSPGRQGLNTEAFF
TRBV28	.	.	TRBJ2-3	15	TGTGCCAGCAGTTCAGGGCAGGTGAGCACAGATACGCAGTATTTT	CASSSGQVSTDTQYF
TRBV18	.	.	TRBJ1-2	15	TGTGCCAGCTCACCGGGGGCTCAGCGGGGTTATGGCTACACCTTC	CASSPGAQRGYGYTF
TRBV6-5	.	once	TRBJ2-1	13	TGTGCCAGCAGTTACCGGTCAATGGATGAGCAGTTCTTC	CASSYRSMDEQFF
TRBV29-1	TRBD2	.	TRBJ2-3	15	TGCAGCGTTGAAGATCTAGCGGGGACCTCAGGTACGCAGTATTTT	CSVEDLAGTSGTQYF
TRBV15	TRBD2	.	TRBJ2-3	15	TGTGCCACCAGCACCGGGGGGGCTGGGACAGATACGCAGTATTTT	CATSTGGAGTDTQYF
TRBV2	.	.	TRBJ2-1	15	TGTGCCAGCACCCTAACCGGGTCCCCCTACGATGAGCAGTTCTTC	CASTLTGSPYDEQFF
TRBV5-4	.	.	TRBJ1-2	15	TGTGCCAGCAGCTTGGGTTGGGGAGGCCCTATTGGCTACACCTTC	CASSLGWGGPIGYTF
TRBV9	.	.	TRBJ1-3	16	TGTGCCAGCAGCGTAGAACGGGGGGCAGGTGGAAACACCATATATTTT	CASSVERGAGGNTIYF
TRBV4-2	.	.	TRBJ1-4	15	TGTGCCAGCAGCCCTTTTACAGGGAAAAGTGAAAAACTGTTTTTT	CASSPFTGKSEKLFF
TRBV7-2	.	.	TRBJ1-2	13	TGTGCCAGCAGCTTAGGAGGGGGCTATGGCTACACCTTC	CASSLGGGYGYTF
TRBV5-1	.	.	TRBJ1-6	15	TGCGCCAGCAGCTTGGCTGGGACAAAGAATTCACCCCTCCACTTT	CASSLAGTKNSPLHF
TRBV5-6	TRBD1	.	TRBJ1-1	15	TGTGCCAGCAACCTTTGGACAGGGGCGAACACTGAAGCTTTCTTT	CASNLWTGANTEAFF
TRBV19	TRBD1	.	TRBJ1-2	14	TGTGCCAGCCAAAAAGGGGACAGGGTAAGAGGCTACACCTTC	CASQKGDRVRGYTF
TRBV18	TRBD1	.	TRBJ2-7	14	TGTGCCAGCAACACCTTGGCAGGGGGCGAAAAGCAGTACTTC	CASNTLAGGEKQYF
TRBV28	.	.	TRBJ1-6	15	TGTGCCAGCAGTTTAGACAGTTTCTATAATTCACCCCTCCACTTT	CASSLDSFYNSPLHF
TRBV18	TRBD1	.	TRBJ1-1	15	TGTGCCAGCTCACCGCAAGAGGGGGCGCGGACTGAAGCTTTCTTT	CASSPQEGARTEAFF
TRBV2	TRBD1	.	TRBJ1-2	11	TGTGCCAGCTGGACAGGGGCTGGCTACACCTTC	CASWTGAGYTF
TRBV10-3	.	once	TRBJ1-2	14	TGTGCCATCAGGTCATCTGAGGCGGTCTATGGCTACACCTTC	CAIRSSEAVYGYTF
TRBV5-5	.	.	TRBJ1-6	16	TGTGCCAGCAGCTTCTCGGACAGTTCCTATAATTCACCCCTCCACTTT	CASSFSDSSYNSPLHF
TRBV5-1	.	.	TRBJ1-6	16	TGCGCCAGCAGCTTGAGGGGGGGGCCCGAAGGTTCACCCCTCCACTTT	CASSLRGGPEGSPLHF
TRBV3-1/TRBV3-2	.	.	TRBJ2-2	14	TGTGCCAGCAGCCAAGACGGGAACACCGGGGAGCTGTTTTTT	CASSQDGNTGELFF
TRBV9	.	.	TRBJ1-2	15	TGTGCCAGCAGCGTAGGGGGGCCAGCTAACTATGGCTACACCTTC	CASSVGGPANYGYTF
TRBV11-2	TRBD1	.	TRBJ1-4	14	TGTGCCAGCAGCTTACAGACAGGGGAGGAAAAACTGTTTTTT	CASSLQTGEEKLFF
TRBV11-2	TRBD1	.	TRBJ1-1	19	TGTGCCAGCAGCTTAGAGGGTGCCGGACAGGGGTGGGTGAACACTGAAGCTTTCTTT	CASSLEGAGQGWVNTEAFF
TRBV5-1	TRBD2	.	TRBJ2-3	16	TGCGCCAGCAGCCCTGGGACTAGCGGGGGCACAGATACGCAGTATTTT	CASSPGTSGGTDTQYF
TRBV7-2	TRBD2	.	TRBJ2-7	17	TGTGCCAGCAGCTTCGGGACTAGCGGGGTTCTTGCCTACGAGCAGTACTTC	CASSFGTSGVLAYEQYF
TRBV24-1	.	.	TRBJ2-7	13	TGTGCCACCAGTCCAGGGGATCACTACGAGCAGTACTTC	CATSPGDHYEQYF
TRBV25-1	.	once	TRBJ1-1	14	TGTGCCAGCAGCCCCAATTTGGGGAGCACTGAAGCTTTCTTT	CASSPNLGSTEAFF
TRBV5-8	.	.	TRBJ2-3	15	TGTGCCAGCAGCTTGGCAGGGGATTGGGCAGATACGCAGTATTTT	CASSLAGDWADTQYF